This TCR beta chain was sequenced in a study of beta chain features in type 1 diabetes. Study as a whole: Examination spanned 90 million to 140 million sorted cells from all samples. Broader study findings: Cells that show high TCR expression could be over-represented by cDNA sequencing.

Germline values: CDR1 GTSNPN, CDR2 SVGIG (reference sequence). The CDR3 contains 14 residues. J lost 15 bases, V lost 2 bases, and 9 bases had no gene match. The whole isolated RNA underwent reverse transcription, so sequencing captured expressed TCRB transcripts. Libraries were prepared by immunoSEQ multiplex PCR; TCRdb keeps only in-frame clonotypes and omits some of them. Among about 360,000 clones listed, roughly an eighth were seen once. This clone was seen many times. Its antigen is unknown. Naive, central memory, regulatory and stem cell-like memory cells within the CD4+ compartment were sorted using CD45RO/CCR7/CD25/CD127/CD95/CD27.

This TCR derives from a man between 18 and 29 years old in good health. Material: naive CD4+ T cells from blood. The J gene is TRBJ2-1, the V gene TRBV30; 14 nucleotides match TRBD2. Here the CDR3 DNA reads TGTGCCTGGAGTCTGGGACTAGCGGGAGCCTCTCGGTTCTTC. This sequence encodes CAWSLGLAGASRFF.